This TCR beta chain was profiled in a study of cytotoxic CD8 clonotypes in ibrutinib-treated CLL. On the study more broadly: Samples yielded averages of roughly 250,000 productive templates and some 94,000 productive rearrangements.

Clones were sequenced by immunoSEQ multiplex PCR, and TCRdb holds only the in-frame ones, with some missing. The sample consists of several thousand clones, nearly 70% of them appearing once. This clone was detected only a few times. Trimming took off 1 base at V and 5 bases at J, with 9 bases between the two ends. The CDR3 extends over 14 amino acids. Germline lookup yields CDR1 MNHNS and CDR2 SASEGT. The origin of this receptor is a human donor with chronic lymphocytic leukemia. The chain employs TRBV6-1 and TRBJ1-5; no firm D call. Source: PBMCs, taken before ibrutinib treatment. CDR3 loop: CASSEGGGYQPQHF. DNA for the CDR3: TGTGCCAGCAGTGAAGGTGGAGGGTATCAGCCCCAGCATTTT.